Below, one T cell receptor (beta chain) is given with its context. This specimen belongs to a study of blood T cell repertoires in COVID-19. Germline CDR1 reads LGHNA; CDR2 reads YSLEER. There are 13 residues in the CDR3. As originally analysed: Estimation of nucleated cell counts was performed using reference gene primer amplification. Profiled with immunoSEQ multiplex PCR; TCRdb holds only in-frame clones, not every one. V and J calls plus clone size are reproduced from that table; the DNA served to infer D and trimming. The sample shows approximately 110,000 clones, roughly 90% of them seen only once.

This chain uses TRBV4-3 with TRBJ2-7, with 7 nucleotides matching TRBD1. The TCR sequence derives from a man aged 50 to 60 with COVID-19, enrolled during active disease. The sequenced sample consisted of peripheral blood. The CDR3 loop is CAFGAGGVHEQYF. CDR3 nucleotide sequence: TGCGCTTTCGGGGCAGGGGGTGTCCACGAGCAGTACTTC.